This T cell receptor (beta chain) was sequenced in a study of T cell changes during pregnancy in multiple sclerosis. The assay was immunoSEQ multiplex PCR, and TCRdb's table has in-frame clones only and misses some. Of 60,000 to 90,000 clones listed, about 93% were seen once; the top ten hold around 2.6%. V was pared by 9 bases and J by 5 bases, with 11 bases between. CDR3 length: 12 residues. CDR1 LGHNT and CDR2 FRNRAP come from the germline V gene. The chain uses TRBV12-5 and TRBJ2-4; no reliable D call. This TCR derives from a female donor in good health, enrolled as a control in a pregnancy study. The specimen comprised peripheral blood, sampled after pregnancy. The CDR3 sequence is CASAGHQNIQYF. CDR3 sequence (DNA): TGTGCTAGCGCAGGTCATCAAAACATTCAGTACTTC.